The rows below give T cell receptor beta chains drawn from one sample of a study of blood T cell repertoires in COVID-19. Some clones are missing from TCRdb's copy, which holds only in-frame ones; the method was immunoSEQ multiplex PCR. This sample has 80,000 or so clones, with around 84% found just once. The source material was peripheral blood. These receptors came from a man aged 55-75 years with COVID-19, enrolled during active disease. Each CDR3 is given with its conserved first and last residue. The D gene is left open where the match is weak. The size entry is marked missing in some rows and otherwise reads once, few, many or a size class.

clone_size j_call cdr3_length v_call d_call cdr3_nt cdr3_aa
- TRBJ1-5 18 TRBV28 TRBD1 TGTGCCAGCAGATCCGGGACAGGGCTCCACGTTGGCAATCAGCCCCAGCATTTT CASRSGTGLHVGNQPQHF
- TRBJ2-2 12 TRBV11-2 - TGTGCCAGCAGCTTAGACAGGGGGGAGCTGTTTTTT CASSLDRGELFF
- TRBJ1-5 15 TRBV6-6 TRBD1 TGTGCCAGCAGTCCAGGGGGCTTAAGCAATCAGCCCCAGCATTTT CASSPGGLSNQPQHF
- TRBJ2-7 14 TRBV5-4 TRBD2 TGTGCCAGCAGCTTGGGGGCGGGGGCCTACGAGCAGTACTTC CASSLGAGAYEQYF
- TRBJ2-1 15 TRBV11-1 - TGTGCCAGCAGCCCTGGACTTGATTCCTACAATGAGCAGTTCTTC CASSPGLDSYNEQFF
- TRBJ1-4 16 TRBV10-1 - TGCGCCAGCAGTGAGTCGGCGGGTGCAACTAATGAAAAACTGTTTTTT CASSESAGATNEKLFF
- TRBJ1-4 16 TRBV5-5 - TGTGCCAGCAGTCCACCCCGGGGTAGAGCTAATGAAAAACTGTTTTTT CASSPPRGRANEKLFF
- TRBJ2-7 21 TRBV5-1 TRBD2 TGCGCCAGCAGCCTTCGGGTGGGACTAGCGGGAGGCTCAAACACATCCTACGAGCAGTACTTC CASSLRVGLAGGSNTSYEQYF
- TRBJ1-6 15 TRBV7-9 - TGTGCCAGCAGCTCCCAGGGTTCAACGGAGTCACCCCTCCACTTT CASSSQGSTESPLHF
- TRBJ1-1 16 TRBV5-1 - TGCGCCAGCAGCTCCCAGTCCGGGGGGGGGAACACTGAAGCTTTCTTT CASSSQSGGGNTEAFF
- TRBJ1-5 17 TRBV3-1/TRBV3-2 - TGTGCCAGCAGCCAATCCCAGGGCCTGGGAGGCGATCAGCCCCAGCATTTT CASSQSQGLGGDQPQHF
- TRBJ2-3 15 TRBV18 TRBD2 TGTGCCAGCTCACTTGCGGGAGTAGGCACAGATACGCAGTATTTT CASSLAGVGTDTQYF
- TRBJ1-5 15 TRBV7-2 TRBD1 TGTGCCAGCAGCTTAAGGGGGACAGAGCATCAGCCCCAGCATTTT CASSLRGTEHQPQHF
once TRBJ2-5 11 TRBV5-1 - TGCGCCAGCAGGTCAGAAGAGACCCAGTACTTC CASRSEETQYF
- TRBJ2-5 13 TRBV2 - TGTGCCAGCAATGCACTACTGGGAGAGACCCAGTACTTC CASNALLGETQYF
- TRBJ2-7 15 TRBV5-1 TRBD2 TGCGCCAGCAGTCTTCGGGGGGAGCTAGAATACGAGCAGTACTTC CASSLRGELEYEQYF
once TRBJ2-1 12 TRBV2 - TGTGCCAGCAACAAGGGGGGGGATGAGCAGTTCTTC CASNKGGDEQFF
- TRBJ2-3 16 TRBV18 TRBD1 TGTGCCAGCTCACCACCGGGACAGGGGATCACAGATACGCAGTATTTT CASSPPGQGITDTQYF
- TRBJ2-7 15 TRBV18 - TGTGCCAGCTCACCACCAGCAGGGCCCCCCTACGAGCAGTACTTC CASSPPAGPPYEQYF
- TRBJ1-4 15 TRBV11-2 TRBD1 TGTGCCAGCAGCTCGCTGGACAGGGGAAATGAAAAACTGTTTTTT CASSSLDRGNEKLFF
few TRBJ1-1 16 TRBV27 TRBD1 TGTGCCAGCAGTTTTGATTGGGGGGACAGGATCCCTGAAGCTTTCTTT CASSFDWGDRIPEAFF
- TRBJ2-7 13 TRBV10-3 TRBD2 TGTGCCATTAAGACTAGCGGGATGTACGAGCAGTACTTC CAIKTSGMYEQYF
once TRBJ1-1 15 TRBV7-2 - TGTGCCAGCAGCTGGCAGGGAGGGTCGTTGTTTGAAGCTTTCTTT CASSWQGGSLFEAFF
once TRBJ2-3 15 TRBV9 - TGTGCCAGCAGCGTAGGGGACTGGCGCACAGATACGCAGTATTTT CASSVGDWRTDTQYF
- TRBJ2-1 15 TRBV5-4 - TGTGCCAGCAGCACCGGGGGAGGCTCCTACAATGAGCAGTTCTTC CASSTGGGSYNEQFF
- TRBJ2-5 17 TRBV4-2 TRBD2 TGTGCCAGCAGCCAAGATCAGAAAGCGGGAGGAGGAGAGACCCAGTACTTC CASSQDQKAGGGETQYF
- TRBJ2-5 15 TRBV5-1 TRBD2 TGCGCCAGCAGCTTGGGACTAGCGGGGCCAGAGACCCAGTACTTC CASSLGLAGPETQYF
- TRBJ2-4 18 TRBV3-1/TRBV3-2 - TGTGCCAGCAGCCAAGATGAATCGCAGGGCCTCCCCAAAAACATTCAGTACTTC CASSQDESQGLPKNIQYF
- TRBJ2-1 14 TRBV4-1 - TGCGCCAGCCGACCGGGACTAGGGGGCGATGAGCAGTTCTTC CASRPGLGGDEQFF
- TRBJ1-5 14 TRBV6-1 TRBD1 TGTGCCAGCAGTGAGAGGACAGGGCGACAGCCCCAGCATTTT CASSERTGRQPQHF
- TRBJ1-2 14 TRBV10-3 - TGTGCCATCAGCGACACTGATACCTTCTATGGCTACACCTTC CAISDTDTFYGYTF
- TRBJ1-5 13 TRBV10-3 - TGTGCCATCGGGCAGGAGGCGAATCAGCCCCAGCATTTT CAIGQEANQPQHF
- TRBJ2-1 17 TRBV14 TRBD2 TGTGCCAGCGCAATGCGGGGGGGAGGGGATGTATACAATGAGCAGTTCTTC CASAMRGGGDVYNEQFF
- TRBJ2-3 13 TRBV24-1 - TGTGCCACCAGCGGGTATGGAGAGGATACGCAGTATTTT CATSGYGEDTQYF
once TRBJ2-1 16 TRBV6-6 TRBD2 TGTGCCAGCAGTTACCCTGCGGGAGGGTTTCGAAATGAGCAGTTCTTC CASSYPAGGFRNEQFF
- TRBJ1-5 13 TRBV7-2 - TGTGCCAGCACGACACAAAGCAATCAGCCCCAGCATTTT CASTTQSNQPQHF
- TRBJ1-4 15 TRBV6-5 - TGTGCCAGCCGACCCTCAGGGGTGCCTAATGAAAAACTGTTTTTT CASRPSGVPNEKLFF
- TRBJ1-6 16 TRBV3-1/TRBV3-2 - TGTGCCAGCAGCCAAGAGCTAGGCTCCTATAATTCACCCCTCCACTTT CASSQELGSYNSPLHF
once TRBJ2-3 16 TRBV11-2 - TGTGCCAGCAGCTTAGTTGCGGGGGACACCACAGATACGCAGTATTTT CASSLVAGDTTDTQYF
- TRBJ2-1 16 TRBV9 TRBD1 TGTGCCAGCAGCGGATCCCGGGACAGTCTCTACAATGAGCAGTTCTTC CASSGSRDSLYNEQFF
- TRBJ2-7 14 TRBV30 TRBD2 TGTGCCTGGGCTTGGACTAGCGAAGCCTACGAGCAGTACTTC CAWAWTSEAYEQYF
few TRBJ1-1 14 TRBV9 TRBD1 TGTGCCAGCAGCGCCCGACAGGGTAACACTGAAGCTTTCTTT CASSARQGNTEAFF
- TRBJ1-3 12 TRBV30 - TGTGCCTGGAGTCGACAAGGAAACACCATATATTTT CAWSRQGNTIYF
- TRBJ1-1 13 TRBV19 TRBD1 TGTGCCAGTAGTCGGGACAGGGGGACTGAAGCTTTCTTT CASSRDRGTEAFF
- TRBJ1-1 14 TRBV5-1 TRBD1 TGCGCCAGCAGCTTGGAAGACAGGGGGACTGAAGCTTTCTTT CASSLEDRGTEAFF
- TRBJ2-4 13 TRBV7-2 TRBD2 TGTGCCAGCAGGTCAGCGGGACAAAACATTCAGTACTTC CASRSAGQNIQYF
- TRBJ2-6 15 TRBV3-1/TRBV3-2 TRBD1 TGTGCCAGCAGCGAGACAGGGGCTGGGGCCAACGTCCTGACTTTC CASSETGAGANVLTF
- TRBJ1-2 16 TRBV6-5 - TGTGCCAGCAGTTATGGTACGGGCAGTAGACTATCTGGCTACACCTTC CASSYGTGSRLSGYTF
- TRBJ2-3 16 TRBV5-4 - TGTGCCAGCAGTTCCGGGCTAGCGTTGTCAACAGATACGCAGTATTTT CASSSGLALSTDTQYF
- TRBJ1-2 18 TRBV5-1 TRBD1 TGCGCCAGCAGCTTGATGACGGGTACTACAGGGGGTAACTATGGCTACACCTTC CASSLMTGTTGGNYGYTF
- TRBJ1-6 14 TRBV7-3 TRBD1 TGTGCCAGCAGCTCCACAGGGGCCAATTCACCCCTCCACTTT CASSSTGANSPLHF